Sequencing of this T cell receptor (beta chain) was carried out in a study of T cell responses to AZD1222 COVID-19 vaccine (dated by TCRdb to the early 2020s). Regarding the study in general: A total of 230 to 250 trial participants underwent TCR sequencing, of whom about 210 received two doses of AZD1222 and 26 received two doses of the MenACWY control vaccine. Trial participants were enrolled by age into 18-55, 56-69 and 70-plus year subgroups, with approximately 150, 28 and 58 TCR-sequenced participants respectively.

CDR3 length: 17 amino acids, cysteine to phenylalanine. The kept DNA is CDR3 alone, 51 bases in frame from the first base. From a lookup of the germline V gene, CDR1 and CDR2 are SQVTM and ANQGSEA. V ends up 7 bases short and J 1 base short, with an unmatched junction base count of 9. Study-wide conclusions, independent of this receptor: Spike-specific TCR breadth and depth rose significantly after two AZD1222 doses compared with day 0 and with MenACWY recipients. Because no day 14 peak-response samples were available, repertoires were characterized only after the peak T cell response. Conclusions about previously exposed vaccinees are limited, since just 5 to 7 AZD1222 recipients were seropositive for SARS-CoV-2 at baseline. Participants were mostly white British and included more females than males, and it was suggested by the authors that clonal diversity may have been underestimated. The 56-69-year group was small, and its depth increase did not reach significance, likely because of low power. The vaccine-associated CD4 TCRs covered the entire spike protein, and the dominant responses fell in regions 160-218 and 743-854. Epitopes outside the regions mutated in the B.1.351 and B.1.1.7 variants were reportedly recognized by nearly half of the unique spike-specific TCRs.

Only a few counts were recorded for this clone. This receptor's antigen is unknown. No base quality values were provided; no much bigger clone lies one nucleotide off. Reading the label with the study, this specimen's time point is: baseline before first vaccination. Reading the label with the study, this specimen's treatment or condition is: meningococcal conjugate vaccine given as trial control. The vaccinee samples were drawn from two UK trials, COV001 and COV002, one of which was a single-blind randomized controlled phase 2/3 trial testing AZD1222 (ChAdOx1 nCoV-19) in healthy adults. For TCRbeta chain sequencing, PBMC samples were collected from trial participants at day 0 and at day 28 after the second dose. The CDR3 regions of human TCRbeta chains were subjected to immunosequencing. As for the authors' bioinformatics: TCRs in the repertoires were compared against a reference library of SARS-CoV-2-specific TCRs that had been generated with the MIRA antigen-specificity platform. Breadth meant the fraction of unique TCRs that were SARS-CoV-2-associated, whereas depth meant the fraction of total T cells that were SARS-CoV-2-associated. Using the MIRA data, each spike-specific TCR was assigned both to the spike region to which the TCR was reactive and to a CD4 or CD8 class. Log10-transformed breadth and depth values were compared by one-way ANOVA with Sidak's multiple comparisons tests. Held by TCRdb, this immuneACCESS table contains in-frame sequences only and omits some clones. Under half of the omission traces to an unresolved V gene where checked; the cause of the rest is unknown. V and J calls and clone size are as listed in that table; D and trimming were resolved from the DNA. The sample table records under 80,000 clones; about four fifths of these occur just once. The ten largest clones capture around 25% of the sample.

The sequence derives from an adult in good health. The V and J segments used are TRBV29-1 and TRBJ2-1; 14 of the junction bases match TRBD2. Here the sequenced sample was peripheral blood, taken on day 0 of MenACWY control vaccination. At the DNA level, the sequence is TGCAGCGCTACCGGGACTAGCGGGAGTATGTCCTACAATGAGCAGTTCTTC. It translates as CSATGTSGSMSYNEQFF.